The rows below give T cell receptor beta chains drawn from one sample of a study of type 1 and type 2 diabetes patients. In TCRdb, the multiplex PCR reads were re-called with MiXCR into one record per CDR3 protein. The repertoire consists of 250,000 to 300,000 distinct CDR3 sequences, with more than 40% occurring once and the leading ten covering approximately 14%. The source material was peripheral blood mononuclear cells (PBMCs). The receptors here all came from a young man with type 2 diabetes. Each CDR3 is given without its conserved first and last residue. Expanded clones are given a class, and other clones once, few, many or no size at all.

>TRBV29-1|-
SVGKDRGTGELF
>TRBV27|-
ASSFGSAGANVLT
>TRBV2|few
ASSPLQGQILYYGYT
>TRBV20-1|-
SARPTTNEKLF
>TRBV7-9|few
ASSPPGGHEQY
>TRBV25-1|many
ASSGNYGYT
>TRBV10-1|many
ASSDGTGDETQY
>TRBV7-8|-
ASRSGGQGLHEQY
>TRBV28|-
ASSLWASGRYEQY
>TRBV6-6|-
ASTLGLEVENEQF
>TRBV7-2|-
ASSDITSGSYNEQF
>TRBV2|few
ASGRLTTTGELF
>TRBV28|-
ASEGQETDTQY
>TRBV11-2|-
ASSSYGSARDEKLF
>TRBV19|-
ASSIGAAVDEQY
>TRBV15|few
ATSNISRYEAF
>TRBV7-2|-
ASSLYSGNYSNQPQH
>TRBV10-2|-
ASSEPRDRGREQY
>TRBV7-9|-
ASSLGVSEQF
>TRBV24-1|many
ATSDPLVGEAF
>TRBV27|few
AIGQGRGTGELF